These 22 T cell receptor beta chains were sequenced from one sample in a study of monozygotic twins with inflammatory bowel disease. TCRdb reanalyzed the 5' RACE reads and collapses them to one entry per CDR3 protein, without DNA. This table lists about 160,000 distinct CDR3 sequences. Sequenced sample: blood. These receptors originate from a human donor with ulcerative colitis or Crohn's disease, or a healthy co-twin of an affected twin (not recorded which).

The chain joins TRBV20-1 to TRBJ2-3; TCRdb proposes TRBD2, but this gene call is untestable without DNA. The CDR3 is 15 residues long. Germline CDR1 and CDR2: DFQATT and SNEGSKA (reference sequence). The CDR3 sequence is CSANRLAGDTDTQYF.

The CDR3: CASSLTDRTGSDTDTQYF. The chain links TRBV27 to TRBJ2-3; TCRdb proposes TRBD1, but this gene call is untestable without DNA. Per germline, CDR1 MNHEY and CDR2 SMNVEV (reference sequence). The CDR3 has 18 residues.

This chain's CDR3 is CASSLNRPGNTIYF. The chain employs TRBV12-3 or TRBV12-4 and TRBJ1-3. This CDR3 is built from 14 residues.

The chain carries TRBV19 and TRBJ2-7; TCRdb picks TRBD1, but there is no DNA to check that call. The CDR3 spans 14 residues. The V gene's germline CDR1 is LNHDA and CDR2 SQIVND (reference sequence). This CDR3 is CASSMGQGNYEQYF.

The CDR3 region is CASSLTSADGGNEQFF. The V and J genes are TRBV7-3 and TRBJ2-1; as DNA is missing, the TRBD2 call by TCRdb cannot be tested. CDR3 length: 16 amino acids. Germline CDR1 reads SGHTA; CDR2 reads FQGTGA.

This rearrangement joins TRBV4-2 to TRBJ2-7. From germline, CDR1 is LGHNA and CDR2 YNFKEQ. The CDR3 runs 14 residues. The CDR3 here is CASSQAGQPYEQYF.

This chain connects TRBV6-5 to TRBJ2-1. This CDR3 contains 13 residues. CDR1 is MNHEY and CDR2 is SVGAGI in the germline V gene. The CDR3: CASSLLQSNEQFF.

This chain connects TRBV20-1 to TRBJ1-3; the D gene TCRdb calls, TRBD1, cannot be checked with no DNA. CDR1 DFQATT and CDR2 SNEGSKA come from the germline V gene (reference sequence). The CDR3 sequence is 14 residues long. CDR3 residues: CSAQKDRAGNTIYF.

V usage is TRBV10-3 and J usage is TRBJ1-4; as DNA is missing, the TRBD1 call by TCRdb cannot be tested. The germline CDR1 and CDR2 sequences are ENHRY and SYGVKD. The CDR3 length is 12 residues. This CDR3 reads CADRVIAEKLFF.

The CDR3 region is CSATTFRTSGISTDTQYF. The chain uses TRBV20-1 and TRBJ2-3; the D call of TRBD2 rests on TCRdb alone, since no DNA is present to check it. The germline gives CDR1 DFQATT, CDR2 SNEGSKA (reference sequence). The CDR3 loop spans 18 amino acids.

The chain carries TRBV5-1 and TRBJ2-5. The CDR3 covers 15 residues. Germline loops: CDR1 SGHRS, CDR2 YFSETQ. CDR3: CASSLYRVNQETQYF. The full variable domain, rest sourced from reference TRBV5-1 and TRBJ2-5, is KAGVTQTPRYLIKTRGQQVTLSCSPISGHRSVSWYQQTPGQGLQFLFEYFSETQRNKGNFPGRFSGRQFSNSRSEMNVSTLELGDSALYLCASSLYRVNQETQYFGPGTRLLVL.

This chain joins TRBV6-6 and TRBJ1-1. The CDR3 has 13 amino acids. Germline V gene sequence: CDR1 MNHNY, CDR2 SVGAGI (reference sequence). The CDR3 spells CASSYEMNTEAFF.

CDR3 protein: CASRPTSGRFTGELFF. The J gene is TRBJ2-2, the V gene TRBV12-3 or TRBV12-4; without DNA, the TCRdb call of TRBD2 cannot be checked. The CDR3 loop spans 16 amino acids.

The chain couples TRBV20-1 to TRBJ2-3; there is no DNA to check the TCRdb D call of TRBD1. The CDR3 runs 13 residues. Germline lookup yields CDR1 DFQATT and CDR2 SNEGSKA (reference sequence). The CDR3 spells CSADKGSTDTQYF.

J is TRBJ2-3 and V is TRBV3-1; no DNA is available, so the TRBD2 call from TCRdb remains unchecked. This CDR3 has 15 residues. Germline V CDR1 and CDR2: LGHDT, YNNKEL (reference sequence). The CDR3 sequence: CASGSSGGLGDTQYF.

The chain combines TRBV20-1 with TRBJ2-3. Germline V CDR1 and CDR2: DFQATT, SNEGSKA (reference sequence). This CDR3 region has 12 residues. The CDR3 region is CSARTSTDTQYF.

Here the CDR3 reads CASSSGPGQYTGELFF. The chain links TRBV5-1 to TRBJ2-2; there is no DNA to check the TCRdb D call of TRBD1. This CDR3 has 16 residues. CDR1 and CDR2 (germline): SGHRS, YFSETQ.

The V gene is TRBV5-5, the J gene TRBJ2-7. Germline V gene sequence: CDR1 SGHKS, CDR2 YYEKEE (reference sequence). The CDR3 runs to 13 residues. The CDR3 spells CASSLPGLYEQYF.

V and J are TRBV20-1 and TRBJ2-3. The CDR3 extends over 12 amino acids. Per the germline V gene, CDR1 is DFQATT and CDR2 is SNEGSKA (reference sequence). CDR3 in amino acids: CSARQGTDTQYF.

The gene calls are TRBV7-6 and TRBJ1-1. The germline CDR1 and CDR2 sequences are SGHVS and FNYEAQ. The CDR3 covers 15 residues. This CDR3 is CASSLGEGRGTEAFF. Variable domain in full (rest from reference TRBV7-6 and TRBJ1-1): GAGVSQSPRYKVTKRGQDVALRCDPISGHVSLYWYRQALGQGPEFLTYFNYEAQQDKSGLPNDRFSAERPEGSISTLTIQRTEQRDSAMYRCASSLGEGRGTEAFFGQGTRLTVV.

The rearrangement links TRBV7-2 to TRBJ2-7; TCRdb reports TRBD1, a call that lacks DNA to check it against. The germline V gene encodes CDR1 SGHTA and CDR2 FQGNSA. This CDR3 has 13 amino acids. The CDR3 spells CASSNHPGSEQYF.

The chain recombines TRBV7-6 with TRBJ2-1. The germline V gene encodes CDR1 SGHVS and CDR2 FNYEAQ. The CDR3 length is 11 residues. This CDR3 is CASSLDNEQFF.